This TCR beta chain was recorded in a study of blood T cell repertoires in COVID-19 (dated by TCRdb to 2020 to 2022). For the study in its entirety: The collaborator samples originated in the United States, Italy and Spain and spanned the acute and convalescent phases of COVID-19. Subjects who had been exposed to COVID-19, were actively infected with it, or had recovered from it provided the deeply sampled blood TCRbeta repertoires that made up the dataset. The repertoires were released in a freely available public database meant as a resource for research on the immune response to SARS-CoV-2. Where available, HLA class I and class II types were taken from metadata supplied by the sample provider and were not determined by assay-based typing. The samples were drawn from the first 160 participants of the ongoing ImmuneRACE study and from 1,254 subjects provided by 6 global collaborators. The sample metadata nearly always contained a de-identified subject ID, COVID-19 status, age in years and sex. The material from the prospective study consisted of cDNA or gDNA derived from T cells, B-cell-depleted T cells, or PBMCs. What the work shows at the level of the full study, not this receptor alone: The quantity of clinical and demographic metadata differed by source and by participant and was supplied without curation.

The immunoSEQ Assay, a bias-controlled multiplex PCR, was used to amplify TCRbeta CDR3 regions from genomic DNA. Under the source paper's analysis protocol: The number of nucleated cells in each sample was estimated from the amplification of reference gene primers within the assay. To quantify the absolute abundance of each unique TCRbeta CDR3 rearrangement, sequence reads were collapsed and filtered. Productive Simpson clonality was computed per sample as the square root of Simpson's diversity index over productive rearrangements. TCRdb limited this immuneACCESS table to in-frame rearrangements with V and J called. A share of clones is missing; checked studies link under half to unresolved V genes, and the rest is unexplained. V, J and clone size derive from that table, while D and trimming were established from the DNA sequence. Counted in this sample were 50,000 to 65,000 clones; about 81% of them appeared once. Roughly a fifth of the sample is taken by the ten largest.

Concerning this clone itself: Its antigen remains undetermined. No base-level quality is on record; no much larger clone is a single base apart.

Each collaborating institution followed its own protocols to collect whole blood in K2EDTA tubes. Collaborator samples were shipped for TCRbeta analysis as frozen whole blood, isolated PBMCs, or DNA extracted from either sample type. This TCR was sampled from a woman in her sixties or seventies with acute or convalescent COVID-19. What was sequenced was peripheral blood.

The CDR3 amino acid sequence is: CASSTGQGNQPQHF. The DNA sequence is TGTGCCAGCTCAACAGGGCAGGGCAATCAGCCCCAGCATTTT. In this chain, TRBV18 is recombined with TRBJ1-5; perhaps TRBD1 is the D gene, with 6 bases matching. CDR1 KGHSH and CDR2 LQKENI are derived from the germline V gene. Reading from cysteine to phenylalanine, the CDR3 counts 14 amino acids. Only CDR3 DNA is held: 42 bases, read in frame from base 1. Deletion took 5 bases off V and 2 bases off J, with a span of 10 bases between the germline ends.